A selection of T cell receptor beta chains follows, all from one sample in a study of blood T cell repertoires in COVID-19. Clones were read by immunoSEQ multiplex PCR, and TCRdb kept only the in-frame ones, dropping some. This sample carries some 87,000 clones, around 76% of them seen once, and the ten largest clones take roughly 15%. The source material was peripheral blood. The receptor set was obtained from a human donor in a cohort sampled during active COVID-19. CDR3s include the opening cysteine and the closing phenylalanine or tryptophan. D genes are given only for firm matches. Some rows have no size entry. The others give once, few or many, or a class for an expanded clone.

v_gene,abundance,len,j_gene,d_gene,CDR3nt,CDR3aa
TRBV7-9,.,18,TRBJ2-7,TRBD1,TGTGCCAGCAGCCATACCATCGTACAGGGGAGACAGGGCTACGAGCAGTACTTC,CASSHTIVQGRQGYEQYF
TRBV11-2,.,13,TRBJ2-5,.,TGTGCCAGCAGCTTTCAGGGTCAAGAGACCCAGTACTTC,CASSFQGQETQYF
TRBV24-1,.,16,TRBJ2-3,TRBD1,TGTGCCACCAGTGATTTGGGGACAGGGGGAGCAGATACGCAGTATTTT,CATSDLGTGGADTQYF
TRBV4-3,many,16,TRBJ2-2,TRBD1,TGCGCCAGCAGCCTATCACCCGGGACAGTGGCCGGGGAGCTGTTTTTT,CASSLSPGTVAGELFF
TRBV3-1/TRBV3-2,many,15,TRBJ2-5,TRBD2,TGTGCCAGCAGCCAAGCTAGCGGGGGGCAAGAGACCCAGTACTTC,CASSQASGGQETQYF
TRBV4-2,few,16,TRBJ2-5,TRBD2,TGTGCCAGCAGCCAAGGGGGGGGAACAGGCCAAGAGACCCAGTACTTC,CASSQGGGTGQETQYF
TRBV3-1/TRBV3-2,.,16,TRBJ2-3,TRBD1,TGTGCCAGCAGCGACCCACCCCTGACAGGGTCAGATACGCAGTATTTT,CASSDPPLTGSDTQYF
TRBV27,.,15,TRBJ1-1,TRBD1,TGTGCCAGCAGTAGGCGGGACAGGTTAACTTGGTGGGCTTTCTTT,CASSRRDRLTWWAFF
TRBV10-3,.,14,TRBJ1-6,TRBD1,TGTGCCATCAGTGAACAGGGGACCTATTCACCCCTCCACTTT,CAISEQGTYSPLHF
TRBV2,.,15,TRBJ1-3,.,TGTGCCAGCAGTCCTTTGGCCGTCTCTGGAAACACCATATATTTT,CASSPLAVSGNTIYF
TRBV4-2,.,16,TRBJ2-7,TRBD2,TGTGCCAGCAGCCAGGAGGTTTTAGCGGGGGGCCACGAGCAGTACTTC,CASSQEVLAGGHEQYF
TRBV7-6,.,15,TRBJ2-3,.,TGTGCCAGCAGCTTAGGGTCTAGCGGCACAGATACGCAGTATTTT,CASSLGSSGTDTQYF
TRBV9,.,13,TRBJ2-7,TRBD1,TGTGCCAGCAGCGTAGGGGGACAGTACGAGCAGTACTTC,CASSVGGQYEQYF
TRBV3-1/TRBV3-2,.,16,TRBJ2-3,TRBD2,TGTGCCAGCAGCCGGTGGACTAGCGGGAGAACAGATACGCAGTATTTT,CASSRWTSGRTDTQYF
TRBV25-1,.,12,TRBJ1-1,.,TGTGCCAGCGTAAGGGGGGGCACTGAAGCTTTCTTT,CASVRGGTEAFF
TRBV6-6,.,15,TRBJ2-3,TRBD1,TGTGCCAGCAATAGCAGACAGGGGGCTATAGATACGCAGTATTTT,CASNSRQGAIDTQYF
TRBV6-5,few,13,TRBJ1-5,.,TGTGCCAGCAGTTACTCGGGCAGGGCGCCCCAGCATTTT,CASSYSGRAPQHF
TRBV7-2,.,13,TRBJ1-4,.,TGTGCCAGCAGCTTCACACAGAATAAAAAACTGTTTTTT,CASSFTQNKKLFF
TRBV19,.,12,TRBJ2-1,.,TGTGCCAGTAGCCAAACAGGGAATGAGCAGTTCTTC,CASSQTGNEQFF
TRBV7-6,.,17,TRBJ2-7,TRBD2,TGTGCCAGCAGCTTAGCGCCCGGCGGACTAGCCTCCTACGAGCAGTACTTC,CASSLAPGGLASYEQYF
TRBV27,.,16,TRBJ1-4,.,TGTGCCAGCAGTACCCCCAGGACTTCTGGTAATGAAAAACTGTTTTTT,CASSTPRTSGNEKLFF
TRBV28,.,13,TRBJ2-7,.,TGTGCCAGCAGGCGAGAAGGGGGGGACGAGCAGTACTTC,CASRREGGDEQYF
TRBV30,.,12,TRBJ2-1,.,TGTGCCTGGAGTCCCAACGGGGATGAGCAGTTCTTC,CAWSPNGDEQFF
TRBV3-1/TRBV3-2,.,16,TRBJ1-1,.,TGTGCCAGCAGCCAAGCGGGCGGGGGGGTTAACACTGAAGCTTTCTTT,CASSQAGGGVNTEAFF
TRBV25-1,.,16,TRBJ2-3,TRBD2,TGTGCCAGCAGTGAATTGGGTAGCGGGAAGGCAGATACGCAGTATTTT,CASSELGSGKADTQYF
TRBV7-9,.,11,TRBJ2-3,.,TGTGCCAGCGCGGGCACAGATACGCAGTATTTT,CASAGTDTQYF
TRBV9,.,15,TRBJ2-7,TRBD2,TGTGCCAGCAGCGTAGATCTAGCGGGGGGCCTCGAGCAGTACTTC,CASSVDLAGGLEQYF
TRBV14,.,16,TRBJ2-1,TRBD1,TGTGCCAGCAGCCCCGACAGGGGACACCCCTACAATGAGCAGTTCTTC,CASSPDRGHPYNEQFF
TRBV11-3,once,15,TRBJ2-1,TRBD1,TGTGCCAGCAGCCAAAAGGACAGGGGCGAGAATGAGCAGTTCTTC,CASSQKDRGENEQFF
TRBV24-1,few,15,TRBJ1-5,TRBD1,TGTGCCACCAGCGACCGACAGGGTGGGAATCAGCCCCAGCATTTT,CATSDRQGGNQPQHF
TRBV5-6,.,15,TRBJ2-7,.,TGTGCCAGCAGCCCCTACAGGCACAGCTCCTACGAGCAGTACTTC,CASSPYRHSSYEQYF
TRBV7-2,.,14,TRBJ2-7,TRBD1,TGTGCCAGCAGCTTAGTGGGACAGGATACGGAGCAGTACTTC,CASSLVGQDTEQYF
TRBV27,once,16,TRBJ1-2,.,TGTGCCAGCAGTTCCCGGGTTGGGTTCGCTAACTATGGCTACACCTTC,CASSSRVGFANYGYTF
TRBV5-1,.,16,TRBJ1-3,TRBD1,TGCGCCAGCAGCTTGGCCCAGGGGGCATTTGGAAACACCATATATTTT,CASSLAQGAFGNTIYF
TRBV5-6,.,14,TRBJ2-7,TRBD1,TGTGCCAGCAGCGACGGACAGGGGGCGAACGAGCAGTACTTC,CASSDGQGANEQYF
TRBV27,.,15,TRBJ2-3,.,TGTGCCAGCAGTTTAGGACAGACTCGACTCAATACGCAGTATTTT,CASSLGQTRLNTQYF
TRBV9,.,14,TRBJ2-5,TRBD2,TGTGCCAGCAGCGTCGGACTAGCCGGGGAGACCCAGTACTTC,CASSVGLAGETQYF
TRBV2,few,15,TRBJ1-5,.,TGTGCCAGCAGGTACTCGGGGATGAGCAATCAGCCCCAGCATTTT,CASRYSGMSNQPQHF
TRBV5-6,.,15,TRBJ1-1,.,TGTGCCAGCAGCTACAACATACAGGGCCCCACTGAAGCTTTCTTT,CASSYNIQGPTEAFF
TRBV6-2/TRBV6-3,once,16,TRBJ2-5,TRBD2,TGTGCCAGCAGTTACTCAGGTGGCGGGGGGGGAGAGACCCAGTACTTC,CASSYSGGGGGETQYF
TRBV6-5,.,13,TRBJ2-3,TRBD2,TGTGCCAGTCTCCTGGACGGGGAGGGTACGCAGTATTTT,CASLLDGEGTQYF
TRBV6-5,few,13,TRBJ2-1,.,TGTGCCAGCACCCCTGACTCTTACAATGAGCAGTTCTTC,CASTPDSYNEQFF
TRBV10-3,.,15,TRBJ1-1,TRBD1,TGTGCCATCAGTACGACGACAGGGGTGAACACTGAAGCTTTCTTT,CAISTTTGVNTEAFF
TRBV5-1,once,14,TRBJ2-7,TRBD1,TGCGCCAGCAGCCCCCCCGACAGGGCCTACGAGCAGTACTTC,CASSPPDRAYEQYF
TRBV6-5,.,15,TRBJ2-7,TRBD1,TGTGCCAGCAGCTACGGACAGGGAGTCTCCTACGAGCAGTACTTC,CASSYGQGVSYEQYF
TRBV15,.,16,TRBJ1-1,.,TGTGCCACCAGCAGGGGACCCGGGACATTGAACACTGAAGCTTTCTTT,CATSRGPGTLNTEAFF
TRBV29-1,.,12,TRBJ1-3,.,TGCAGCGCCGTGGGGGGGGGAAACACCATATATTTT,CSAVGGGNTIYF
TRBV6-5,once,15,TRBJ2-5,TRBD2,TGTGCCAGCAGTAGGACTAGCGGGGTTTCGGAGACCCAGTACTTC,CASSRTSGVSETQYF
TRBV4-3,.,13,TRBJ1-1,TRBD1,TGCGCCAGCAGCCCAGGGGGAGAGACTGAAGCTTTCTTT,CASSPGGETEAFF
TRBV5-4,.,16,TRBJ1-5,TRBD1,TGTGCCAGCAGCGTAACCGGGACAGCCGACAATCAGCCCCAGCATTTT,CASSVTGTADNQPQHF
TRBV3-1/TRBV3-2,.,16,TRBJ1-5,TRBD1,TGTGCCAGCAGCCGGGGACAGGGGGCTGGGATTCAGCCCCAGCATTTT,CASSRGQGAGIQPQHF
TRBV11-2,.,15,TRBJ1-2,.,TGTGCCAGCTCGCGGGGCCTCACAGCTAGCTATGGCTACACCTTC,CASSRGLTASYGYTF
TRBV29-1,.,14,TRBJ2-1,TRBD1,TGCAGCGTTGAAGGGGGACAGCGCTACAATGAGCAGTTCTTC,CSVEGGQRYNEQFF
TRBV9,.,15,TRBJ1-2,TRBD1,TGTGCCAGCAACTTACCTCGGACAGGCTACTATGGCTACACCTTC,CASNLPRTGYYGYTF
TRBV19,.,13,TRBJ2-1,.,TGTGCCAGTAGTATGACAGTTAACAATGAGCAGTTCTTC,CASSMTVNNEQFF
TRBV24-1,once,13,TRBJ2-5,.,TGTGCCACCAGTGATCCCGGGTTAGAGACCCAGTACTTC,CATSDPGLETQYF